This entry describes one T cell receptor beta chain. The antigen is not known. This record belongs to a study of T cell responses to AZD1222 COVID-19 vaccine. Study-wide results and limits: Seropositive at baseline were only six or seven AZD1222 recipients. The donors showed a predominance of white British ancestry and of females, with possible underestimation of clonal diversity. The repertoires were collected only after the peak T cell response.

The data were produced by immunoSEQ multiplex PCR, yet TCRdb's version contains in-frame clones alone and is incomplete. The repertoire holds 150,000 or so clones, with less than 90% as singletons. V lost 2 bases and J 4 bases, leaving 2 bases between the germline ends. The CDR3 is 11 amino acids. Germline V gives CDR1 SGHTA, CDR2 FQGNSA. This TCR derives from an adult in good health. Here the sequenced sample was peripheral blood, taken on day 0 of MenACWY control vaccination. The chain couples TRBV7-2 to TRBJ1-1, with D uncertain. The CDR3 nucleotides read TGTGCCAGCAGCTTACTCACTGAAGCTTTCTTT. Protein product: CASSLLTEAFF.